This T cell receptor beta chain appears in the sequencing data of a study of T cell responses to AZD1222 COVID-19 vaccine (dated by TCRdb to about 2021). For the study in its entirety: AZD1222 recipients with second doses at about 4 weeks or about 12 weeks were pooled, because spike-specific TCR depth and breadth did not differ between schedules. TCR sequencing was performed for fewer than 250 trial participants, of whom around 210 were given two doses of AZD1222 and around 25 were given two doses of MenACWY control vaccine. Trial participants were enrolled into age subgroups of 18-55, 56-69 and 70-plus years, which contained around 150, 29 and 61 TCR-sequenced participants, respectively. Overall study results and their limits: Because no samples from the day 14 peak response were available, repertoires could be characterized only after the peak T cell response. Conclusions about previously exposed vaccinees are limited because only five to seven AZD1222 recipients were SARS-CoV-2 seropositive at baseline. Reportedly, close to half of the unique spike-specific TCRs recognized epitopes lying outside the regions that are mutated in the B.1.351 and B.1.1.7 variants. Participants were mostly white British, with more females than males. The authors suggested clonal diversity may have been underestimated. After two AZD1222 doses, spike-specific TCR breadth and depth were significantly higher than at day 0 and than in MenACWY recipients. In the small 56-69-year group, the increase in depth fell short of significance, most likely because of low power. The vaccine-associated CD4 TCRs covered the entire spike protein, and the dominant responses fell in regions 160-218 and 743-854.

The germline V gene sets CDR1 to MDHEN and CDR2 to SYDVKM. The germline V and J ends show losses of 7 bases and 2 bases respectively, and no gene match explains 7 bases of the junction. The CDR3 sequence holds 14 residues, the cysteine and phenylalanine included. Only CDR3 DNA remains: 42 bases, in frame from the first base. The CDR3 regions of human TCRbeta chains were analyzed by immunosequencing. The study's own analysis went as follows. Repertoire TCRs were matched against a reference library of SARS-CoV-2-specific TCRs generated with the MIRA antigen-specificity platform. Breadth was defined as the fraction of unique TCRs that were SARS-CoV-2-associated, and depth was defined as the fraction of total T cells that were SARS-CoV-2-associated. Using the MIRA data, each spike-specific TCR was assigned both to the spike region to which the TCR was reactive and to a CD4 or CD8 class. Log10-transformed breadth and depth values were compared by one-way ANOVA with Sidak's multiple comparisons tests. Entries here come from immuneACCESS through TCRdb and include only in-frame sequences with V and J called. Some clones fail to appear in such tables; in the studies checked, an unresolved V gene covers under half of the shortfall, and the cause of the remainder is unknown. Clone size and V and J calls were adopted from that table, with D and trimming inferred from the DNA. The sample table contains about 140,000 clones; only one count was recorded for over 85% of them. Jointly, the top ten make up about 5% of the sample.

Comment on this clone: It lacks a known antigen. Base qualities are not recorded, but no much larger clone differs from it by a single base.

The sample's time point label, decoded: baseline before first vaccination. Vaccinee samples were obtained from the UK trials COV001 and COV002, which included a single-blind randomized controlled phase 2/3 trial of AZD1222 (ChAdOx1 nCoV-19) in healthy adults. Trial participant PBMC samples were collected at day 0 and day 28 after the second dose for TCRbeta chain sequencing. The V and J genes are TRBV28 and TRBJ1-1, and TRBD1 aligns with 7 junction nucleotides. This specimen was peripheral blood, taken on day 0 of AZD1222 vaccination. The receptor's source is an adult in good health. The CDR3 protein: CASIPQGINTEAFF. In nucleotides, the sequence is TGTGCCAGCATCCCACAGGGGATTAACACTGAAGCTTTCTTT.